This is a list of T cell receptor beta chains from one sample in a study of shared clonotypes between healthy human individuals. Measured with immunoSEQ multiplex PCR; TCRdb has only the in-frame clones, and not every one. This sample has 2.3 million or so clones, with 85% to 95% found just once. Sequenced sample: naive CD4+ T cells from PBMCs. Receptor source: a man aged 18 to 29 in good health. Some clones in this sample may be carry-over from other donors' samples. Both conserved end residues are part of each CDR3. A D gene is named only where the DNA matches it firmly. Only part of the rows carry a size: once, few, many, or a class if the clone is expanded.

D gene: -; clone size: -; J gene: TRBJ2-5; V gene: TRBV6-1; CDR3 DNA: TGTGCCAGCAGTGAAGGGGTGGGGGTTGTGGAGACCCAGTACTTC; CDR3 protein: CASSEGVGVVETQYF
D gene: TRBD2; clone size: -; J gene: TRBJ2-2; V gene: TRBV2; CDR3 DNA: TGTGCCAGCAGGGGACTAGCAAGCTCCGGGGAGCTGTTTTTT; CDR3 protein: CASRGLASSGELFF
D gene: -; clone size: -; J gene: TRBJ2-7; V gene: TRBV19; CDR3 DNA: TGTGCCAGTAGTATTGCGCCGGGGGCCTACGAGCAGTACTTC; CDR3 protein: CASSIAPGAYEQYF
D gene: TRBD1; clone size: once; J gene: TRBJ2-2; V gene: TRBV28; CDR3 DNA: TGTGCCAGCAACGGACAGGGGGCCGGCACCGGGGAGCTGTTTTTT; CDR3 protein: CASNGQGAGTGELFF
D gene: -; clone size: -; J gene: TRBJ2-3; V gene: TRBV29-1; CDR3 DNA: TGCAGCGTTGAAGACGGGCGGGGCACAGATACGCAGTATTTT; CDR3 protein: CSVEDGRGTDTQYF
D gene: TRBD2; clone size: -; J gene: TRBJ2-1; V gene: TRBV5-1; CDR3 DNA: TGCGCCAGCAGCTTAACAATAGCGGGAGGGCCCAGCTACAATGAGCAGTTCTTC; CDR3 protein: CASSLTIAGGPSYNEQFF
D gene: -; clone size: -; J gene: TRBJ1-4; V gene: TRBV2; CDR3 DNA: TGTGCCACCAGACAGGTTAATGAAAAACTGTTTTTT; CDR3 protein: CATRQVNEKLFF
D gene: TRBD2; clone size: -; J gene: TRBJ2-5; V gene: TRBV5-4; CDR3 DNA: TGTGCCAGCAGCTCGATGACCGGGACTAGGGAGACCCAGTACTTC; CDR3 protein: CASSSMTGTRETQYF
D gene: -; clone size: -; J gene: TRBJ1-2; V gene: TRBV27; CDR3 DNA: TGTGCCAGCAGTCCATCTCAATCCCCCTTTGGCTACACCTTC; CDR3 protein: CASSPSQSPFGYTF
D gene: TRBD2; clone size: once; J gene: TRBJ2-1; V gene: TRBV11-2; CDR3 DNA: TGTGCCAGCAGGGGAGCGGGAGGCCTCTACAATGAGCAGTTCTTC; CDR3 protein: CASRGAGGLYNEQFF
D gene: TRBD1; clone size: -; J gene: TRBJ1-1; V gene: TRBV5-8; CDR3 DNA: TGTGCCAGCAGCTTGGGGATTGCCGGGACAGGGAGCACTGAAGCTTTCTTT; CDR3 protein: CASSLGIAGTGSTEAFF
D gene: TRBD1; clone size: -; J gene: TRBJ2-7; V gene: TRBV4-1; CDR3 DNA: TGCGCCAGCAGCCAAGTGGACAGGGATTCCTACGAGCAGTACTTC; CDR3 protein: CASSQVDRDSYEQYF
D gene: TRBD2; clone size: -; J gene: TRBJ2-7; V gene: TRBV7-2; CDR3 DNA: TGTGCCAGCACCCCCGGGGGACTAGGTAGATCCTACGAGCAGTACTTC; CDR3 protein: CASTPGGLGRSYEQYF
D gene: -; clone size: -; J gene: TRBJ2-7; V gene: TRBV18; CDR3 DNA: TGTGCCAGCTCACCAGGACACTCCATCTACGAGCAGTACTTC; CDR3 protein: CASSPGHSIYEQYF
D gene: TRBD2; clone size: -; J gene: TRBJ2-1; V gene: TRBV7-9; CDR3 DNA: TGTGCCAGCAGCATAGGACTAGCGGGGATCTACAATGAGCAGTTCTTC; CDR3 protein: CASSIGLAGIYNEQFF
D gene: -; clone size: once; J gene: TRBJ1-5; V gene: TRBV15; CDR3 DNA: TGTGCCACGAGCCGGTCCTATAGCAATCAGCCCCAGCATTTT; CDR3 protein: CATSRSYSNQPQHF
D gene: -; clone size: -; J gene: TRBJ1-1; V gene: TRBV14; CDR3 DNA: TGTGCCAGCAGCCAAGTCCCAGAGACTATGAACACTGAAGCTTTCTTT; CDR3 protein: CASSQVPETMNTEAFF
D gene: TRBD1; clone size: -; J gene: TRBJ1-2; V gene: TRBV15; CDR3 DNA: TGTGCCACCACCCAGAGACAGGGGGCGTCTTTTGGCTACACCTTC; CDR3 protein: CATTQRQGASFGYTF
D gene: TRBD2; clone size: -; J gene: TRBJ2-5; V gene: TRBV11-2; CDR3 DNA: TGTGCCAGCAGCCCGCGGGGGAGCGTCTGGGAGACCCAGTACTTC; CDR3 protein: CASSPRGSVWETQYF
D gene: -; clone size: -; J gene: TRBJ2-1; V gene: TRBV7-3; CDR3 DNA: TGTGCCAGCAGCTTAAGTGCAGGAAATACGTACAATGAGCAGTTCTTC; CDR3 protein: CASSLSAGNTYNEQFF
D gene: -; clone size: -; J gene: TRBJ1-1; V gene: TRBV27; CDR3 DNA: TGTGCCAGCAGTCCAAGGGTTTGGACTGAAGCTTTCTTT; CDR3 protein: CASSPRVWTEAFF
D gene: TRBD2; clone size: -; J gene: TRBJ2-2; V gene: TRBV7-9; CDR3 DNA: TGTGCCAGCAGCCCACAGACTAGCGGGAGTACCGGGGAGCTGTTTTTT; CDR3 protein: CASSPQTSGSTGELFF
D gene: -; clone size: -; J gene: TRBJ1-1; V gene: TRBV19; CDR3 DNA: TGTGCCAGTAGTATACCCCGGAAGAACACTGAAGCTTTCTTT; CDR3 protein: CASSIPRKNTEAFF
D gene: -; clone size: -; J gene: TRBJ2-7; V gene: TRBV19; CDR3 DNA: TGTGCCAGTAGTTCCACAGGGAGTGGCGCCTACGAGCAGTACTTC; CDR3 protein: CASSSTGSGAYEQYF
D gene: TRBD2; clone size: -; J gene: TRBJ2-1; V gene: TRBV7-6; CDR3 DNA: TGTGCCAGCAGCTTAGCCCCTCCCCTCGGCGGGAGGGTATTCTCCTACAATGAGCAGTTCTTC; CDR3 protein: CASSLAPPLGGRVFSYNEQFF
D gene: -; clone size: -; J gene: TRBJ1-4; V gene: TRBV28; CDR3 DNA: TGTGCCAGCGACGCAGGGGATACTGAAAAACTGTTTTTT; CDR3 protein: CASDAGDTEKLFF
D gene: -; clone size: -; J gene: TRBJ1-1; V gene: TRBV4-1; CDR3 DNA: TGCGCCAGCAGCCATAGACCCGTTTGGACGGAGGGGCATGAAGCTTTCTTT; CDR3 protein: CASSHRPVWTEGHEAFF
D gene: TRBD2; clone size: -; J gene: TRBJ2-3; V gene: TRBV30; CDR3 DNA: TGTGCCTGGGGAGAGGGACTAGCGGGAGTCCGTACGCAGTATTTT; CDR3 protein: CAWGEGLAGVRTQYF